This TCR beta chain was recorded in a study of beta chain features in type 1 diabetes. This clone has just a few counts. No antigen is known for it. Study conclusions and caveats: Any HLA type influence on TCRB rearrangement was left unresolved here. People with Type 1 diabetes carried modestly yet significantly shorter TCRB CDR3s in all four CD4+ subsets.

Reverse transcription of all isolated RNA meant that expressed TCRB transcripts were sequenced. Measured with immunoSEQ multiplex PCR; TCRdb has only the in-frame clones, and not every one. The table lists around 250,000 clones, about 15% of them singletons, with approximately 0.021% in the top ten. Germline-derived CDR1 and CDR2 are KGHSH and LQKENI. The CDR3 covers 15 residues. V lost 2 bases, J lost 5 bases, and 15 bases lay in between. Sample: naive CD4+ T cells from blood. The origin of this receptor is a man aged 25-40 years with type 1 diabetes. The chain is built from TRBV18 and TRBJ2-5, with D possibly TRBD2 on 6 matching bases. The DNA of the CDR3 is TGTGCCAGCTCACCAATGCCTAGCGACGGGGAGACCCAGTACTTC. Protein product: CASSPMPSDGETQYF.